The rows below give T cell receptor beta chains drawn from one sample of a study of PD-1 blockade in classical Hodgkin lymphoma. Sequencing used immunoSEQ multiplex PCR; TCRdb keeps in-frame clones, though not all of them. The sample contains around 22,000 clones, 80% of which appear only once. The material was peripheral blood mononuclear cells (PBMCs), obtained before the second cycle of nivolumab. The receptors shown here come from a human donor with classical Hodgkin lymphoma. Both conserved end residues are part of each CDR3. D genes are given only for firm matches. For some rows the clone size is stated as once, few or many, or as a class when expanded; others skip it.

CDR3nt,CDR3aa,v_gene,abundance,j_gene,d_gene
TGTGCCAGTAAGCCTGGGACAGGGGGCGAAAACGAGCAGTACTTC,CASKPGTGGENEQYF,TRBV19,NA,TRBJ2-7,TRBD1
TGCGCCAGCAGCCAAGGATTACAGGGGCTCAGCTATGGCTACACCTTC,CASSQGLQGLSYGYTF,TRBV4-1,NA,TRBJ1-2,TRBD1
TGTGCCAGCAGCTTGTACCCGAACTCCTACGAGCAGTACTTC,CASSLYPNSYEQYF,TRBV11-2,NA,TRBJ2-7,NA
TGCGCCAGCAGCCGTGACAGTAGCTCCTACGAGCAGTACTTC,CASSRDSSSYEQYF,TRBV5-1,once,TRBJ2-7,NA
TGTGCCAGCAGCTCGCAGGGGGCGTTGTACAATGAGCAGTTCTTC,CASSSQGALYNEQFF,TRBV7-2,NA,TRBJ2-1,TRBD1
TGTGCCAGCAGCTCATTCGACAGGGAGAATCAGCCCCAGCATTTT,CASSSFDRENQPQHF,TRBV5-4,NA,TRBJ1-5,TRBD1
TGTGCCAGCAGTGAGAAACAGGGCTATAGCAATCAGCCCCAGCATTTT,CASSEKQGYSNQPQHF,TRBV2,NA,TRBJ1-5,NA
TGCGCCAGCAGCTTGGGGGAGCGTTTTAATGAAAAACTGTTTTTT,CASSLGERFNEKLFF,TRBV5-1,NA,TRBJ1-4,NA
TGTGCCAGCAGTTTAGGAAGACTCTTGGATTATAGCAATCAGCCCCAGCATTTT,CASSLGRLLDYSNQPQHF,TRBV27,NA,TRBJ1-5,NA
TGTGCCAGCAGTTCGGGACAGGCCCTTGCTTCACCCCTCCACTTT,CASSSGQALASPLHF,TRBV27,few,TRBJ1-6,TRBD1
TGTGCTAGTGGTTTAGGGAGTGAGCAGTTCTTC,CASGLGSEQFF,TRBV12-5,NA,TRBJ2-1,NA
TGTGCCAGCAGTGACCAAGGGACAGTCCTAAGGGCCCAGCATTTT,CASSDQGTVLRAQHF,TRBV2,NA,TRBJ1-5,TRBD1
TGTGCCAGCAGCTTAGTACAGACCACCGGGGAGCTGTTTTTT,CASSLVQTTGELFF,TRBV7-9,few,TRBJ2-2,NA
TGTGCCAGCACCCGAGCCCTAGAGGATACGCAGTATTTT,CASTRALEDTQYF,TRBV27,few,TRBJ2-3,NA
TGTGCCAGAAGCTTGGATGGGACTAGCGGGGAGTTGTGTGACAAAAACATTCAGTACTTC,CARSLDGTSGELCDKNIQYF,TRBV5-3,once,TRBJ2-4,TRBD2
TGCGCCAGCAGCCACAACGAGGCGGGAGGTCAGCCCCAGCATTTT,CASSHNEAGGQPQHF,TRBV4-1,few,TRBJ1-5,NA
TGTGCCAGTAGTGTGGGACTCTCTGGGGCCAACGTCCTGACTTTC,CASSVGLSGANVLTF,TRBV19,NA,TRBJ2-6,NA
TGCGCCAGCGGAGATGGGGGGGTACTTACGCAGTATTTT,CASGDGGVLTQYF,TRBV10-2,NA,TRBJ2-3,TRBD2
TGTGCCAGCAGCTTAGGAGGGGCAGGGGGCAATGAGCAGTTCTTC,CASSLGGAGGNEQFF,TRBV11-1,NA,TRBJ2-1,TRBD1
TGTGCCTGGACCCGGGACAGTCTGAACACTGAAGCTTTCTTT,CAWTRDSLNTEAFF,TRBV30,NA,TRBJ1-1,TRBD1
TGTGCCAGCAGGGACACAGGGTTCAATCAGCCCCAGCATTTT,CASRDTGFNQPQHF,TRBV7-9,large,TRBJ1-5,NA
TGCGCCAGCAGCTTGGAGGGGGGTTCAGATACGCAGTATTTT,CASSLEGGSDTQYF,TRBV5-1,NA,TRBJ2-3,NA
TGTGCCAGCAGCGCCACAGGGGGCGCGGGCGGCTACACCTTC,CASSATGGAGGYTF,TRBV9,large,TRBJ1-2,TRBD1
TGTGCCTGGAGGGGGGGCATGAACACTGAAGCTTTCTTT,CAWRGGMNTEAFF,TRBV30,NA,TRBJ1-1,NA
TGCGCCAGCAGCCAAGATTGGGAGGGGGCAAGCAATCAGCCCCAGCATTTT,CASSQDWEGASNQPQHF,TRBV4-1,NA,TRBJ1-5,TRBD1
TGTGCCAGCAGGGACACAGGGTTCAATCAGCCCCAGCATTTT,CASRDTGFNQPQHF,TRBV11-1,NA,TRBJ1-5,NA
TGTGCCAGCAGCTTGGACGGGGGCCGCGTAGAGACCCAGTACTTC,CASSLDGGRVETQYF,TRBV5-4,NA,TRBJ2-5,NA
TGCAGCGTTGGGACTAGCGCTTTTTTTAGCACAGATACGCAGTATTTT,CSVGTSAFFSTDTQYF,TRBV29-1,NA,TRBJ2-3,TRBD2
TGTGCCAGCAGCCGAACCCGGGACAGGGAAGGTTATCTCGGCTACACCTTC,CASSRTRDREGYLGYTF,TRBV7-8,NA,TRBJ1-2,TRBD1
TGTGCCAGCATACGGTTGGAAAAGTCGGGGGAGCTGTTTTTT,CASIRLEKSGELFF,TRBV11-2,NA,TRBJ2-2,NA
TGCGCCAGCAGCTCTGCTGGGGGGTATCAAGAGACCCAGTACTTC,CASSSAGGYQETQYF,TRBV5-1,NA,TRBJ2-5,NA
TGTGCCAGCAGCTTAGTAGTGGGGACCGGAAACACCATATATTTT,CASSLVVGTGNTIYF,TRBV7-9,few,TRBJ1-3,NA
TGTGCCAGCAGCCCCGTGGGGTTCACAGATACGCAGTATTTT,CASSPVGFTDTQYF,TRBV7-2,once,TRBJ2-3,NA
TGTGCCAGCAGTGACCTAGCAGATACGCAGTATTTT,CASSDLADTQYF,TRBV25-1,NA,TRBJ2-3,NA
TGTGCTAGCAGCTTTCGTAATGAGCAGTTCTTC,CASSFRNEQFF,TRBV7-7,NA,TRBJ2-1,NA
TGTGCCAGCAGCTACCCAGGGGCTAACTATGGCTACACCTTC,CASSYPGANYGYTF,TRBV5-4,NA,TRBJ1-2,NA
TGTGCCAGCAGTTACCAAAATTCACCCCTCCACTTT,CASSYQNSPLHF,TRBV6-5,NA,TRBJ1-6,NA
TGTGCCAGCAGTTACGACAGGTACCAGCCCCAGCATTTT,CASSYDRYQPQHF,TRBV6-5,NA,TRBJ1-5,NA
TGTGCCAGCAGCTTAACCCGCGACTATGGCTACACCTTC,CASSLTRDYGYTF,TRBV11-2,once,TRBJ1-2,NA
TGTGCCAGCAGTCCCCTACTAGGGACTGAAGCTTTCTTT,CASSPLLGTEAFF,TRBV6-5,NA,TRBJ1-1,NA
TGTGCCAGCAGTTCTGGCGTTACCACAGATACGCAGTATTTT,CASSSGVTTDTQYF,TRBV27,NA,TRBJ2-3,NA
TGTGCTAGCAGCTTAATCCTCTATGAAAAACTGTTTTTT,CASSLILYEKLFF,TRBV7-7,NA,TRBJ1-4,NA
TGTGCCAGCAGCTTTGGGGGGGTACGTGGAGAGACCCAGTACTTC,CASSFGGVRGETQYF,TRBV5-4,NA,TRBJ2-5,TRBD2
TGTGCCTTGACAGGGGTGGAAGCTTTCTTT,CALTGVEAFF,TRBV30,NA,TRBJ1-1,TRBD1
TGTGCCAGCAGTTTTGGCGGGGGCCAAGAGACCCAGTACTTC,CASSFGGGQETQYF,TRBV28,NA,TRBJ2-5,TRBD2
TGTGCCAGCAGCTTATTCAAAGAGCAGTTCTTC,CASSLFKEQFF,TRBV7-2,NA,TRBJ2-1,NA
TGTGCCAGCAGCTACGGCCTAGGACTTAATGAAAAACTGTTTTTT,CASSYGLGLNEKLFF,TRBV5-4,NA,TRBJ1-4,NA
TGCGCCAGCAGCCAAGATCCAGGGACAACCTACGAGCAGTACTTC,CASSQDPGTTYEQYF,TRBV5-4,NA,TRBJ2-7,NA
TGTGCCAGCAGCCAAAGACTAGCGGGGTCATCGGTCGGGGAGCTGTTTTTT,CASSQRLAGSSVGELFF,TRBV28,once,TRBJ2-2,TRBD2
TGCAGCGTTCGACTAGAGAGCTCCTACAATGAGCAGTTCTTC,CSVRLESSYNEQFF,TRBV29-1,NA,TRBJ2-1,NA
TGTGCCAGCAAGAGGACTACCTCTAATTCACCCCTCCACTTT,CASKRTTSNSPLHF,TRBV28,NA,TRBJ1-6,NA
TGTGCCAGCAGCTCGCGGAGTCCGACTTCCCTTGGGGCCAAAAACATTCAGTACTTC,CASSSRSPTSLGAKNIQYF,TRBV11-2,NA,TRBJ2-4,NA
TGTGCCAGCTCGAGACGGGACTATGGAGACCACGAGCAGTACTTC,CASSRRDYGDHEQYF,TRBV18,NA,TRBJ2-7,TRBD2
TGTGCCAGCAGCCAGGACAGAAATGAGCAGTTCTTC,CASSQDRNEQFF,TRBV6-6,NA,TRBJ2-1,NA
TGCGCCAGCAGCTTGAGGATTAACACTGAAGCTTTCTTT,CASSLRINTEAFF,TRBV5-1,NA,TRBJ1-1,NA
TGTGCCAGCAGTGAATATGGCCTTAAGGGCGCGAACACTGAAGCTTTCTTT,CASSEYGLKGANTEAFF,TRBV25-1,NA,TRBJ1-1,NA
TGTGCCAGCAGTTTGGTCGCGTGGGAGCAGTTCTTC,CASSLVAWEQFF,TRBV28,NA,TRBJ2-1,NA
TGTGCCAGCAGCCCCAAGGATCGCGAGGGAAGAGATACGCAGTATTTT,CASSPKDREGRDTQYF,TRBV11-2,few,TRBJ2-3,NA
TGTGCCAGCAGCTTAGCTGGGCCGTTGGGGCCCCAGCATTTT,CASSLAGPLGPQHF,TRBV7-2,NA,TRBJ1-5,NA
TGTGCCAGCAGTCGACAGGGCGGCATGAATCAGCCCCAGCATTTT,CASSRQGGMNQPQHF,TRBV6-9,NA,TRBJ1-5,TRBD1